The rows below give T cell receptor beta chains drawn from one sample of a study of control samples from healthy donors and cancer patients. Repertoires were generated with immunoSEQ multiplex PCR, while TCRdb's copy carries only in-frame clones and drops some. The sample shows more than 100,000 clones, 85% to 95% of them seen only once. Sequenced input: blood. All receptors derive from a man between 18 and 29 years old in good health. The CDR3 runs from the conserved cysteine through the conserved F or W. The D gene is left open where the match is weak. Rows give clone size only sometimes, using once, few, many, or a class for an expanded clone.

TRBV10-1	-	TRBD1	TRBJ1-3	CASSESPGQGRNSGNTIYF	TGCGCCAGCAGTGAGTCGCCGGGACAGGGCAGAAACTCTGGAAACACCATATATTTT
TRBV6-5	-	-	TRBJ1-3	CASSRAHSGNTIYF	TGTGCCAGCAGTCGGGCGCACTCTGGAAACACCATATATTTT
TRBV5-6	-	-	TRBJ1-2	CASSSAGGYGYGYTF	TGTGCCAGCAGCTCCGCAGGAGGATATGGCTATGGCTACACCTTC
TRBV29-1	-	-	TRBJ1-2	CSVGGRAGYGYTF	TGCAGCGTTGGCGGGAGGGCGGGCTATGGCTACACCTTC
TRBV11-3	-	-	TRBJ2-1	CASSGVDPGGNEQFF	TGTGCCAGCAGCGGGGTAGATCCCGGGGGTAATGAGCAGTTCTTC
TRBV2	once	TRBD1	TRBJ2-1	CASSASRDRGTNEQFF	TGTGCCAGCAGTGCATCCCGGGACAGGGGAACCAATGAGCAGTTCTTC
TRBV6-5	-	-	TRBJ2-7	CASRMTGEGEQYF	TGTGCCAGCCGAATGACGGGAGAAGGGGAGCAGTACTTC
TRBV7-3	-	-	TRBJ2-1	CASSRPGQAYNEQFF	TGTGCCAGCAGCCGTCCGGGGCAGGCCTACAATGAGCAGTTCTTC
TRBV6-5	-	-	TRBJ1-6	CASSYFGPRYNSPLHF	TGTGCCAGCAGTTACTTTGGGCCACGCTATAATTCACCCCTCCACTTT
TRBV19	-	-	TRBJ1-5	CASSDERARPQHF	TGTGCCAGTAGCGACGAAAGGGCACGCCCCCAGCATTTT
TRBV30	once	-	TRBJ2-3	CACPHAGSLTDTQYF	TGTGCCTGCCCCCATGCGGGGAGCCTGACAGATACGCAGTATTTT
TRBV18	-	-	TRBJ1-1	CASSKNQGMNTEAFF	TGTGCCAGCTCTAAAAACCAGGGAATGAACACTGAAGCTTTCTTT
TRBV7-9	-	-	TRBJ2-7	CASRIRDKSSYEQYF	TGTGCCAGCAGAATCCGGGACAAGAGCTCCTACGAGCAGTACTTC
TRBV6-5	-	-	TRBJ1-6	CASSPGTLYSPLHF	TGTGCCAGCAGTCCTGGGACCTTATATTCACCCCTCCACTTT
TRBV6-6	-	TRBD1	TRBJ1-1	CASGGQGSGTEAFF	TGTGCCAGCGGCGGACAGGGCTCGGGGACTGAAGCTTTCTTT
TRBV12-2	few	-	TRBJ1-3	CASRTGGGAGNTIYF	TGTGCAAGTCGCACAGGAGGGGGCGCTGGAAACACCATATATTTT
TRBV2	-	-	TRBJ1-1	CASTSYQLLGNTEAFF	TGTGCCAGCACGAGCTACCAACTCTTGGGGAACACTGAAGCTTTCTTT
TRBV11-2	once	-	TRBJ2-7	CASSVSRENEQYF	TGTGCCAGCAGCGTCAGCCGGGAGAACGAGCAGTACTTC
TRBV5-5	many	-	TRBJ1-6	CASSFYDRLNSPLHF	TGTGCCAGCAGCTTTTATGACAGATTAAATTCACCCCTCCACTTT
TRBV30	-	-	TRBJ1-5	CAWSIGTESQPQHF	TGTGCCTGGAGTATCGGGACGGAGAGTCAGCCCCAGCATTTT
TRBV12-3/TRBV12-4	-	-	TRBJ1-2	CASSFNAAYGYTF	TGTGCCAGCAGTTTTAACGCAGCCTATGGCTACACCTTC
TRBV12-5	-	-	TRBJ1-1	CASGQAGQNEAFF	TGTGCTAGTGGTCAAGCCGGACAGAATGAAGCTTTCTTT
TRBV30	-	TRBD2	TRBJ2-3	CAWSVPGGPTDTQYF	TGTGCCTGGAGTGTTCCGGGGGGGCCAACAGATACGCAGTATTTT
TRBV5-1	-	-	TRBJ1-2	CASSLGGRNYGYTF	TGCGCCAGCAGCTTGGGGGGACGGAACTATGGCTACACCTTC
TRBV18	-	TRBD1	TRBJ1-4	CASSRPRTGDEKLFF	TGTGCCAGCTCAAGACCTCGGACAGGGGATGAAAAACTGTTTTTT
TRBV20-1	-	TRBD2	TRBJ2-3	CSASLGLAGGTDTQYF	TGCAGTGCTAGTCTCGGACTAGCGGGGGGCACAGATACGCAGTATTTT
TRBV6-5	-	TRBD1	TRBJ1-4	CASRSRGLNEKLFF	TGTGCCAGCAGGTCCAGGGGGCTTAATGAAAAACTGTTTTTT
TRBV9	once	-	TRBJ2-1	CASSTPPGDYNEQFF	TGTGCCAGCAGCACACCACCGGGGGACTACAATGAGCAGTTCTTC
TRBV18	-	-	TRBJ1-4	CASSPSRDWGEKLFF	TGTGCCAGCTCACCATCGAGGGACTGGGGTGAAAAACTGTTTTTT
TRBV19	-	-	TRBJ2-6	CASAGRGLSGANVLTF	TGTGCCAGTGCCGGCAGGGGTTTGTCTGGGGCCAACGTCCTGACTTTC
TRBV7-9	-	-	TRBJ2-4	CASSPRQGKNIQYF	TGTGCCAGCAGCCCACGCCAGGGCAAAAACATTCAGTACTTC
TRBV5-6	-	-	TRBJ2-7	CASSSVSHYEQYF	TGTGCCAGCAGCTCCGTCAGTCACTACGAGCAGTACTTC
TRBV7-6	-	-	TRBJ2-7	CASSPEVGYEQYF	TGTGCCAGCAGCCCGGAGGTCGGATACGAGCAGTACTTC
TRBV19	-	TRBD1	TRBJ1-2	CASNDREGGGYTF	TGTGCCAGTAACGACAGGGAAGGCGGTGGCTACACCTTC
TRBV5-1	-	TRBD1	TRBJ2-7	CASSTGTGTIYEQYF	TGCGCCAGCAGCACGGGGACAGGGACAATCTACGAGCAGTACTTC
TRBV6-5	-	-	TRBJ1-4	CASSGQLNEKLFF	TGTGCCAGCAGCGGACAGCTTAATGAAAAACTGTTTTTT
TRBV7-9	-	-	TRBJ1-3	CASSWDTSGNTIYF	TGTGCCAGCAGCTGGGACACCTCTGGAAACACCATATATTTT
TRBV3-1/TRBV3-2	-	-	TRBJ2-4	CASSHRPAIQYF	TGTGCCAGCAGCCACCGACCCGCAATTCAGTACTTC
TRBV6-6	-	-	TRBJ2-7	CASRTLSSYEQYF	TGTGCCAGCAGGACCCTCAGCTCCTACGAGCAGTACTTC
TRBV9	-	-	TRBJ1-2	CASSSRDGKNGYTF	TGTGCCAGCAGCTCCCGGGACGGGAAAAATGGCTACACCTTC
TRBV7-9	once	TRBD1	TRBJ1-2	CASSRIGQVSNYGYTF	TGTGCCAGCAGCCGTATAGGACAGGTGTCTAACTATGGCTACACCTTC
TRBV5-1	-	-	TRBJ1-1	CASSALYRETEAFF	TGCGCCAGCAGCGCCTTATACAGGGAGACTGAAGCTTTCTTT
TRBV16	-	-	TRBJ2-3	CASSQSKGRDTQYF	TGTGCCAGCAGCCAATCGAAAGGCCGGGATACGCAGTATTTT
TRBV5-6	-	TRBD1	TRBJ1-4	CASSSGTGYEKLFF	TGTGCCAGCAGCTCCGGGACAGGGTACGAAAAACTGTTTTTT
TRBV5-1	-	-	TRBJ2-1	CASSLSTRGYNEQFF	TGCGCCAGCAGCTTGTCGACTAGAGGCTACAATGAGCAGTTCTTC
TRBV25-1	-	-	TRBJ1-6	CASSRAGYISYDNSPLHF	TGTGCCAGCAGTCGGGCAGGGTACATCAGCTATGATAATTCACCCCTCCACTTT